The sequence of this TCR beta chain was determined in a study of T cell responses to AZD1222 COVID-19 vaccine. Produced via immunoSEQ multiplex PCR; TCRdb's table is partial and in-frame only. The sample carries 140,000 to 150,000 clones, more than 70% recorded once. The length of the CDR3 is 15 residues. Trimming took 9 bases from V and 4 from J; bases not matched to a gene: 10. Looked up from germline, CDR1 is LNHDA and CDR2 is SQIVND (reference sequence). The rearrangement uses TRBV19 and TRBJ1-3; 9 nucleotides line up with TRBD1. This clonotype was obtained from an adult in good health. Here the sequenced sample was peripheral blood, taken on day 0 of AZD1222 vaccination. CDR3 sequence (DNA): TGTGCCAGCCAGCTACAGGGGGCGGCAGGAAACACCATATATTTT. It specifies CASQLQGAAGNTIYF.